What follows describes a single T cell receptor beta chain. Authors' data handling: Amplification from reference gene primers served as the basis for estimated nucleated cell counts. The data were produced by immunoSEQ multiplex PCR, yet TCRdb's version contains in-frame clones alone and is incomplete. The V and J calls and clone size were taken over from that table, and D and trimming were inferred from the DNA. The sample records tens of thousands of clones, around 84% being singletons. The CDR3 runs to 15 residues. The germline V gene has CDR1 SNHLY and CDR2 FYNNEI. The V gene lost 5 bases and the J gene lost 1 base, with 9 bases spanning the gap. This specimen comes from a study of blood T cell repertoires in COVID-19. Looking at the study overall: COVID-19 samples, acute and convalescent, were from the United States, Italy and Spain. Sample material is recorded as cDNA or gDNA derived from T cells, B-cell-depleted T cells, or PBMCs.

Sequences were obtained from peripheral blood. The chain combines TRBV2 with TRBJ1-6, with D tentatively TRBD1 (5 bases). This TCR was recovered from a human donor in a cohort sampled during active COVID-19. For the CDR3, the DNA is TGTGCCAGCAGTTTCCAGGGTTCCTATAATTCACCCCTCCACTTT. Translating it yields CASSFQGSYNSPLHF.